The following is a T cell receptor (beta chain) sequence with its context. Sequencing was performed with immunoSEQ multiplex PCR; in TCRdb, only in-frame clones are kept and a portion is missing. Of 42,000 or so clones listed, about 94% were seen once; the top ten hold about 0.33%. This sample was included in a study of T cell changes during pregnancy in multiple sclerosis. The source material was CD4+ T cells from peripheral blood mononuclear cells, sampled after pregnancy. This clonotype was obtained from a female donor with multiple sclerosis, enrolled in a pregnancy study.

The CDR3 nucleotides read TGTGCCAGCAGTGAACAGGGGGCCCCTGCCGGGGAGCTGTTTTTT. Translated: CASSEQGAPAGELFF. The chain is built from TRBV2 and TRBJ2-2; TRBD1 matches 8 bases. CDR1 and CDR2 from the germline V gene are SNHLY and FYNNEI. CDR3 length equals 15 residues. Trimming at V came to 2 bases and at J to 6 bases, leaving 5 bases not matched to a gene.